These 7 T cell receptor beta chains were all obtained from the same sample, sequenced in a study of blood T cell repertoires in COVID-19. The protocol was immunoSEQ multiplex PCR, while the TCRdb copy is restricted to in-frame clones and leaves out a portion. The sample contains about 49,000 clones, roughly 90% of which appear only once. The source material was peripheral blood. All receptors derive from an elderly man with acute or convalescent COVID-19.

V gene TRBV11-2 combines with J gene TRBJ1-1, with D possibly TRBD1 on 6 matching bases. Germline loops: CDR1 SGHAT, CDR2 FQNNGV. This CDR3 comprises 15 residues. The V and J ends lost 5 bases and 5 bases respectively, with 18 bases between them. This CDR3 is CASSEIPGEGTEAFF. In nucleotides, the CDR3 is TGTGCCAGCAGCGAAATACCAGGGGAGGGAACTGAAGCTTTCTTT. The variable domain in full, with the rest retrieved from reference TRBV11-2 and TRBJ1-1, is EAGVAQSPRYKIIEKRQSVAFWCNPISGHATLYWYQQILGQGPKLLIQFQNNGVVDDSQLPKDRFSAERLKGVDSTLKIQPAKLEDSAVYLCASSEIPGEGTEAFFGQGTRLTVV.

The rearrangement joins TRBV6-5 to TRBJ1-1; 9 nucleotides line up with TRBD1. The CDR3 loop spans 16 amino acids. The junction had 6 bases not matched to a gene; V was cut back by 3 bases and J by 1 base. Germline V gene data show CDR1 as MNHEY and CDR2 as SVGAGI. Written as DNA, the CDR3 is TGTGCCAGCAGTTATGGGACAGGGCGAGGGAACACTGAAGCTTTCTTT. Translation gives CASSYGTGRGNTEAFF.

This chain joins TRBV19 and TRBJ1-1, with a possible D match to TRBD1 (6 bases). Trimming took 0 bases from V and 2 from J, leaving 22 bases between them. Germline values: CDR1 LNHDA, CDR2 SQIVND (reference sequence). CDR3 length equals 19 residues. The CDR3 loop is CASSIDRLWAGEGNTEAFF. The CDR3 DNA follows: TGTGCCAGTAGTATAGATCGTTTATGGGCAGGGGAAGGAAACACTGAAGCTTTCTTT.

This rearrangement joins TRBV19 to TRBJ1-2; 10 nucleotides match TRBD1. This CDR3 has 14 amino acids. With V trimmed by 5 bases and J by 4 bases, 4 bases remained unmatched. Germline V CDR1 and CDR2: LNHDA, SQIVND (reference sequence). CDR3 residues: CASSSGTGVYGYTF. CDR3 in DNA: TGTGCCAGTAGTTCCGGGACAGGGGTCTATGGCTACACCTTC.

CDR3 residues: CASSQEGTAGNTIYF. In DNA, the CDR3 is TGTGCCAGCAGCCAAGAGGGGACAGCTGGAAACACCATATATTTT. The chain has TRBV3-1 (or the pseudogene TRBV3-2) and TRBJ1-3; TRBD1 matches 7 bases. Germline CDR1 LGHDT, CDR2 YNNKEL (reference sequence). The trim removed 0 bases at V and 2 bases at J, leaving 1 base unmatched. The CDR3 totals 15 residues.

The chain joins TRBV3-1 (or the pseudogene TRBV3-2) to TRBJ1-2; 8 bases match TRBD1. The ends lost 1 base at V and 2 bases at J; junction bases unmatched: 6. The CDR3 covers 16 residues. Looked up from germline, CDR1 is LGHDT and CDR2 is YNNKEL (reference sequence). The CDR3 region is CASSQGMGQANYGYTF. The CDR3 nucleotides are TGTGCCAGCAGCCAAGGGATGGGACAGGCGAACTATGGCTACACCTTC.

CDR3 protein: CASSFGLANIQYF. DNA of the CDR3: TGTGCCAGCAGTTTTGGACTAGCGAACATTCAGTACTTC. This chain uses TRBV27 with TRBJ2-4; 9 bases line up with TRBD2. Looked up from germline, CDR1 is MNHEY and CDR2 is SMNVEV (reference sequence). V lost 3 bases, J lost 7 bases, and 1 base stayed unmatched. The CDR3 has 13 residues.